This TCR beta chain stems from a study of blood T cells in healthy people across ages. The CDR3 covers 13 residues. Germline CDR1 and CDR2: MDHEN and SYDVKM. There are a few counts of this clonotype. One end of the junction fails to match germline, which may point to a read error. A second roughly 7 to 11 cycle PCR used barcoded and J-beta primers. Each cDNA molecule, via a template-switch adaptor with 12 random nucleotides, was tagged. TCRdb independently ran MiXCR on the 5' RACE reads; one entry per CDR3 protein. Of roughly 640,000 distinct CDR3 sequences detected, about 30% appear once; the ten largest clones hold 15% to 19%.

The rearrangement uses TRBV28 and TRBJ2-7, with D possibly being TRBD1 or TRBD2 (5 bases each). The clonotype comes from a woman aged 80 or older in good health. Material for sequencing was blood. CDR3 region: CAGRSGRAYEQYF. The CDR3, as DNA: TGTGCCGGCAGATCAGGGCGGGCCTACGAGCAGTACTTC.